The 6 T cell receptor beta chains reported below all come from one sample, sequenced in a study of shared clonotypes between healthy human individuals (dated by TCRdb to the early 2020s). The library relied on the immunoSEQ multiplex PCR assay. Entries here come from immuneACCESS through TCRdb and include only in-frame sequences with V and J called. Some clones fail to appear in such tables; in the studies checked, an unresolved V gene covers under half of the shortfall, and the cause of the remainder is unknown. The sample table holds around 2,000,000 clones, of which about 95% were seen once. 0.1% to 0.15% of the sample belongs to the ten largest clones. Material: naive CD4+ T cells sorted from blood. This specimen's cell subset or site label, interpreted: CD45RA+ positively selected. The receptors come from a man aged 18-30 years in good health.

V gene TRBV27 combines with J gene TRBJ2-6; D is ambiguous. The CDR3 runs to 15 residues. Trimming stripped 3 bases from V and 3 bases from J, with 9 bases between. Germline assignment: CDR1 MNHEY and CDR2 SMNVEV (reference sequence). As DNA, the CDR3 is TGTGCCAGCAGTTTCGGACGGATTGGGGCCAACGTCCTGACTTTC. Its protein product is CASSFGRIGANVLTF.

The chain couples TRBV7-9 to TRBJ2-1; unclear D gene. The V end was cut by 5 bases, the J end by 4 bases, with 12 bases between. CDR1 is SEHNR, CDR2 FQNEAQ, per germline (reference sequence). The CDR3 length is 14 residues. CDR3 protein: CASSPSGEYNEQFF. In DNA, the CDR3 is TGTGCCAGCAGCCCCTCCGGCGAGTACAATGAGCAGTTCTTC.

This chain connects TRBV2 to TRBJ1-1; a possible D gene is TRBD1 (6 bases). Germline V CDR1 and CDR2: SNHLY, FYNNEI. V was cut by 6 bases and J by 0 bases, with 17 bases left in between. CDR3 length: 16 residues. As DNA, the CDR3 is TGTGCCAGCAGACCCAGGACAGCCCAACTGAACACTGAAGCTTTCTTT. Its protein is CASRPRTAQLNTEAFF.

As concerns this clone: This CDR3 is also generated by other DNA sequences in the sample. This chain links TRBV30 with TRBJ1-1; D call uncertain. The ends were cut back, 4 bases at V and 1 base at J, with 10 bases in the middle. CDR1 and CDR2 (germline): GTSNPN, SVGIG (reference sequence). The CDR3 spans 13 residues. Written as DNA, the CDR3 is TGTGCCTGGACTCCCGGGAGGAACACTGAAGCTTTCTTT. Its protein product is CAWTPGRNTEAFF.

About this clone: This same CDR3 is encoded by further DNA sequences in the sample. The chain links TRBV11-2 to TRBJ2-3, with D tentatively TRBD1 (5 bases). Trimming removed 0 bases at V and 4 bases at J, with 11 bases between. The CDR3 runs to 15 residues. Germline V CDR1 and CDR2: SGHAT, FQNNGV. CDR3 coding DNA: TGTGCCAGCAGCTTAGATGGCAGGGATTCAGATACGCAGTATTTT. Its protein product is CASSLDGRDSDTQYF.

The V gene is TRBV7-2, the J gene TRBJ2-7, with D perhaps TRBD1 (5 bases). CDR3 length: 16 amino acids. Germline CDR1 is SGHTA and CDR2 is FQGNSA. V was pared by 5 bases and J by 1 base, with 18 bases between. This chain's CDR3 is CASSLMGPVQSYEQYF. Written as DNA, the CDR3 is TGTGCCAGCAGCCTCATGGGGCCCGTGCAATCCTACGAGCAGTACTTC.